The subject of this entry is one T cell receptor beta chain. No antigen is known for it. Per-nucleotide qualities are absent, and no much larger clonotype sits a single base away. For sequencing of the TCRbeta CDR3 region, genomic DNA was extracted from the sorted cells. TCRbeta CDR3 regions were sequenced using the immunoSEQ Assay. The table comes from immuneACCESS by way of TCRdb, which keeps in-frame sequences with V and J called. Part of the clones is missing from these tables; in studies checked, under half for an unresolved V gene and the rest for unknown reasons. The sample includes roughly 34,000 clones, with roughly 87% observed a single time. The ten largest clones add up to under 45% of the sample. Between the V and J ends, shortened by 2 bases and 7 bases respectively, the junction contains 15 bases. For CDR1 and CDR2, the germline V gene lists MDHEN and SYDVKM. Reading from cysteine to phenylalanine, the CDR3 counts 14 amino acids. The entry retains the CDR3 DNA only, 42 bases that are in frame from base 1.

The source of the sample is a study of OX40 agonist ivuxolimab in advanced cancers. At the level of the whole study: Ivuxolimab was an agonistic, fully human IgG2 monoclonal antibody directed against OX40 (CD134), a costimulatory receptor. Intravenous ivuxolimab was administered to patients every 2 weeks at six dose levels: 0.01, 0.1, 0.3, 1.5, 3 and 10 mg/kg. Prior anti-PD-1, anti-PD-L1 or anti-CTLA-4 therapy was permitted, and checkpoint inhibitors had been received by around 40% of dose-escalation patients. Of the roughly 50 dose-escalation patients, hepatocellular carcinoma was present in approximately 20, melanoma in roughly 15, renal cell carcinoma in 9 and head and neck cancer in 9. Partial responses occurred in three dose-escalation patients: two with cutaneous melanoma and one with hepatocellular carcinoma. A male proportion of nearly 85% and a mean age of around 60 years, ranging from 23 to 79, were recorded for the dose-escalation cohort. Peripheral TCRbeta sequencing was intended to test whether TCR sequence diversity was altered and clonal T-cell expansion was caused by ivuxolimab. The paper describes the monotherapy dose-escalation part (N = 52 patients) of the phase I trial of ivuxolimab. General study outcomes and caveats: Clonal expansion of both CD4+ and CD8+ blood T cells was observed from baseline to week 6 at doses 0.1 to 3.0 mg/kg. After ivuxolimab, more expanded clones were found on average in CD8+ T cells than in CD4+ T cells. In partial responders in the 0.1-3.0 mg/kg groups, normalized peripheral clonal expansion was found to be among the lowest, especially among CD8+ T cells. Which antigens the clonally expanded peripheral T cells were specific for was not determined. Low levels of normalized T-cell clonal expansion were also seen in some patients who did not respond.

Patients with a history of autoimmune disease or receiving systemic immunosuppression were excluded from the trial. Peripheral blood for TCR sequencing was drawn from every dose cohort at baseline, at cycle 4 day 1 and at cycle 7 day 1. Samples came from an open-label, multicenter, first-in-human phase I dose-escalation trial of ivuxolimab. Adults with locally advanced or metastatic melanoma, renal cell carcinoma, hepatocellular carcinoma or head and neck squamous cell carcinoma were enrolled in the trial. Before TCR sequencing, CD4+ and CD8+ T cells were separately sorted from peripheral blood. The receptor comes from an adult with an advanced solid tumor such as melanoma, head and neck, liver or kidney cancer. The source material was CD4+ or CD8+ T cells sorted from blood, sampled in a trial of the OX40 agonist ivuxolimab. This chain joins TRBV28 to TRBJ2-7, with the D segment identity uncertain. Here is the DNA: TGTGCCAGCAGTTTAAAGGGCCCTGTGAGGGAGCAGTACTTC. The encoded protein is CASSLKGPVREQYF.